This T cell receptor beta chain was identified in a study of blood T cell repertoires in COVID-19. Study-level background: COVID-19 samples collected from the United States, Italy and Spain covered acute and convalescent phases. PBMCs, B-cell-depleted T cells, or T cells provided the cDNA or gDNA that made up the material.

Germline CDR1 and CDR2: MNHEY and SVGAGI. V was pared by 6 bases and J by 7 bases, with 9 bases of the junction left unmatched. The CDR3 runs 15 residues. In the original processing: Scientists estimated how many nucleated cells there were by amplifying reference gene primers. Measured with immunoSEQ multiplex PCR; TCRdb has only the in-frame clones, and not every one. For V, J and clone size, that table is used; D and trimming come from the DNA. The data show 100,000 or so clones, roughly 92% seen once. This clonotype was sampled from a man aged 70 or older with acute or convalescent COVID-19. The chain links TRBV6-5 to TRBJ1-4, with TRBD1 identical over 9 bases. Sequenced: peripheral blood. The CDR3 protein is CASRLGQGFREKLFF. CDR3 sequence (DNA): TGTGCCAGCAGACTAGGACAGGGGTTTCGTGAAAAACTGTTTTTT.